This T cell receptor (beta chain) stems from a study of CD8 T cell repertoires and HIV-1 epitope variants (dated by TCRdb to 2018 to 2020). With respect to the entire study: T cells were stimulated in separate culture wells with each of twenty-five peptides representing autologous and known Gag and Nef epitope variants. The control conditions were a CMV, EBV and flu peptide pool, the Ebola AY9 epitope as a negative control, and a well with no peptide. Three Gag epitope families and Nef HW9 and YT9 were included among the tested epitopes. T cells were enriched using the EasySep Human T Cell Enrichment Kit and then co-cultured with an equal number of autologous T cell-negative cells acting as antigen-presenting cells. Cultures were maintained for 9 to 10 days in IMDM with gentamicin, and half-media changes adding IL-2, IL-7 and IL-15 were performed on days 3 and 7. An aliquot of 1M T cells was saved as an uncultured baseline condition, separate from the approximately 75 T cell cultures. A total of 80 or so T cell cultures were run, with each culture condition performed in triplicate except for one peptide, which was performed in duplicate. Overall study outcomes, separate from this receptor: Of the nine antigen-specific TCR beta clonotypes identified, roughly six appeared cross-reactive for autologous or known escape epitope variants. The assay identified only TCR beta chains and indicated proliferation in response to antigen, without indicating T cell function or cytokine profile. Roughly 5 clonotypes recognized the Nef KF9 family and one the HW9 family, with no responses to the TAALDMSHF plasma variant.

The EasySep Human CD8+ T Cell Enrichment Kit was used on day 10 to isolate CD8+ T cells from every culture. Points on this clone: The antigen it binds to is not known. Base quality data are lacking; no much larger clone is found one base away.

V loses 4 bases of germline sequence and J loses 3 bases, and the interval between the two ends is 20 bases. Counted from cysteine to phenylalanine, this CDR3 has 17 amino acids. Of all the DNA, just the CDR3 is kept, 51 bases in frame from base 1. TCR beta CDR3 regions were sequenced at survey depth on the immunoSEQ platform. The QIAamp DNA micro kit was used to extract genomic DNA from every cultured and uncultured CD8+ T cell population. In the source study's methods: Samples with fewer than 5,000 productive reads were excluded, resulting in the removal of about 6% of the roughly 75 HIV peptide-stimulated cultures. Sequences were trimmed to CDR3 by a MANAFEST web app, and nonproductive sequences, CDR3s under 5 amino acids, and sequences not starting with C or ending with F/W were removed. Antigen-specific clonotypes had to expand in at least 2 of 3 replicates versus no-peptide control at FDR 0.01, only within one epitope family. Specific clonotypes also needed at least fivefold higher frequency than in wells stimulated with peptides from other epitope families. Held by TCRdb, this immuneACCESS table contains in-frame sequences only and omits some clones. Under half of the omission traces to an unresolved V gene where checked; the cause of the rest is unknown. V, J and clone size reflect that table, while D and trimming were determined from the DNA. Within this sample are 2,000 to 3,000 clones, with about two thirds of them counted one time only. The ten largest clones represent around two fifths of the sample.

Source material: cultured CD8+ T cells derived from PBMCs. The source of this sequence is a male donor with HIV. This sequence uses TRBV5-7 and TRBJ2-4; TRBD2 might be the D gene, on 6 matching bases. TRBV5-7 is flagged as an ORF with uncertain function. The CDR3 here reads CASSGGWRDWDKNIQYF. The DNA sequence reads TGTGCCAGCAGCGGCGGGTGGAGGGATTGGGACAAAAACATTCAGTACTTC.